What follows are 30 T cell receptor beta chains derived from one specimen sequenced in a study of blood T cell repertoires in COVID-19. Sequenced by immunoSEQ multiplex PCR; TCRdb stores in-frame clones only, minus some. The data hold some 250,000 clones, with roughly 90% observed a single time. Sequencing input: PBMCs or T cells enriched from blood (not recorded which). The receptor source for this set is a woman aged 40 to 50 with acute COVID-19.

The V gene is TRBV5-6, the J gene TRBJ2-3; no definite D call. Germline CDR1 SGHDT, CDR2 YYEEEE. Trimming left V 3 bases short and J 4 bases short, with 6 bases between. The CDR3 is made up of 12 amino acids. Here the CDR3 DNA reads TGTGCCAGCAGCTCGAGGTCAGATACGCAGTATTTT. Translated: CASSSRSDTQYF.

The rearrangement links TRBV28 to TRBJ2-3; 9 nucleotides align to TRBD1. There are 16 residues in the CDR3. Germline V gives CDR1 MDHEN, CDR2 SYDVKM. V shed 7 bases and J 2 bases; nucleotides not matched to a gene: 10. In DNA form, the CDR3 reads TGTGCCAGCATCCTATCCTCACAGGGGGCCACAGATACGCAGTATTTT. This translates into CASILSSQGATDTQYF.

V gene TRBV7-2 combines with J gene TRBJ1-4; D is possibly TRBD1 (5 bases). The CDR3 is 14 residues long. Germline V lookup: CDR1 SGHTA, CDR2 FQGNSA. Trimming removed 3 bases at V and 8 bases at J, with 13 bases between. The CDR3 loop is CASSLTPKGEKLFF. The DNA of the CDR3 is TGTGCCAGCAGCTTGACACCTAAGGGGGAAAAACTGTTTTTT.

The chain employs TRBV28 and TRBJ2-7; 12 nucleotides match TRBD2. The length of the CDR3 is 14 residues. Unmatched junction bases numbered 9, after V lost 8 bases and J lost 7 bases. Germline values: CDR1 MDHEN, CDR2 SYDVKM. CDR3 nucleotides: TGTGCCAGCCTTTCTAGCGGGGGGGCACGGGAGCAGTACTTC. Its translation is CASLSSGGAREQYF.

This chain connects TRBV1 to TRBJ1-4; TRBD1, the table's D call, was not compared with the DNA. TRBV1 is annotated as a pseudogene. The CDR3 runs to 16 residues. The CDR3 nucleotides are TGCACCAGCAGCATCCTTACAGGGGGCCCTAATGAAAAACTGTTTTTT. It codes for CTSSILTGGPNEKLFF.

The rearrangement joins TRBV4-3 to TRBJ1-4; D perhaps matches TRBD1 (5 bases). Trimming stripped 2 bases from V and 5 bases from J, with 15 bases between. The CDR3 covers 16 residues. Germline V CDR1 and CDR2: LGHNA, YSLEER. The CDR3 region has the DNA TGCGCCAGCAGCCAAAGGGCGCAGGGACTAAATGAAAAACTGTTTTTT. Residues: CASSQRAQGLNEKLFF.

The chain links TRBV19 to TRBJ2-1; 10 bases match TRBD2. The length of the CDR3 is 16 residues. Germline trimming cut 1 base from V and 6 bases from J; bases unmatched to any gene: 6. Germline CDR1 LNHDA, CDR2 SQIVND (reference sequence). CDR3 amino acids: CASSIVWSGRANEQFF. CDR3 DNA: TGTGCCAGTAGTATAGTATGGAGCGGGAGGGCCAATGAGCAGTTCTTC.

CDR3 sequence (DNA): TGTGCCTGGAGTGTGGGGGCAGGGCGACTCCAAGAGACCCAGTACTTC. Translation: CAWSVGAGRLQETQYF. The chain joins TRBV30 to TRBJ2-5; D is perhaps TRBD1 (6 bases). The V end lost 0 bases, the J end lost 1 base, and 15 bases lay between the germline ends. The CDR3 is made up of 16 amino acids. Per germline, CDR1 GTSNPN and CDR2 SVGIG (reference sequence).

This sequence joins TRBV30 and TRBJ2-1, with 9 bases aligning to TRBD2. Losses at the gene ends were 0 bases for V and 9 bases for J; bases not matched to a gene: 12. Germline assignment: CDR1 GTSNPN and CDR2 SVGIG (reference sequence). The CDR3 is 16 amino acids. The CDR3 bases are TGTGCCTGGAGTGTAAGAGCGGGAGGCCCTCGGGGTGAGCAGTTCTTC. It encodes CAWSVRAGGPRGEQFF.

The chain couples TRBV7-3 to TRBJ2-1, with 8 bases lining up with TRBD2. Germline CDR1 SGHTA, CDR2 FQGTGA. This CDR3 is 14 amino acids long. J was trimmed by 6 bases and V by 2 bases; bases with no gene match: 3. The CDR3 sequence: CASSLLAGPNEQFF. The CDR3 bases are TGTGCCAGCAGCTTACTAGCGGGTCCCAATGAGCAGTTCTTC.

The V and J genes are TRBV30 and TRBJ2-1, with D perhaps matching TRBD1 (5 bases). Germline V gene lookup returns CDR1 GTSNPN and CDR2 SVGIG (reference sequence). V lost 3 bases to trimming and J lost 13 bases, with 16 bases between them. This CDR3 comprises 12 residues. The CDR3: CAWRDDSAEQFF. The CDR3 region has the DNA TGTGCCTGGAGGGACGACAGCGCAGAACAGTTCTTC.

The chain has TRBV5-5 and TRBJ1-3; no clear D. Germline lookup yields CDR1 SGHKS and CDR2 YYEKEE (reference sequence). V shed 1 base and J shed 2 bases, with 7 bases lying between them. There are 14 residues in the CDR3. As DNA, the CDR3 is TGTGCCAGCAGCTTGAGGAGGGCTGGAAACACCATATATTTT. This gives the protein CASSLRRAGNTIYF.

The gene calls are TRBV5-4 and TRBJ2-7, with 8 bases aligning to TRBD2. V dropped 5 bases and J dropped 5; count of bases not matched to a gene: 12. The CDR3 has 15 amino acids. Germline V gives CDR1 SGHNT, CDR2 YYREEE (reference sequence). CDR3 protein: CASRNEAGEGHEQYF. The CDR3, as DNA: TGTGCCAGCAGGAATGAAGCGGGAGAGGGGCACGAGCAGTACTTC.

The gene calls are TRBV15 and TRBJ2-7, with 14 bases identical to TRBD2. V was pared by 0 bases and J by 3 bases, with 13 bases of the junction left unmatched. The germline V gene encodes CDR1 LNHNV and CDR2 YYDKDF (reference sequence). This CDR3 contains 20 residues. The CDR3, as DNA: TGTGCCACCAGCAGAGATCCCGGACTAGCGGGAGGAGGAAAAGTCTACGAGCAGTACTTC. As protein: CATSRDPGLAGGGKVYEQYF.

The gene calls are TRBV2 and TRBJ2-7; D not resolved. This CDR3 comprises 11 residues. Germline-derived CDR1 and CDR2 are SNHLY and FYNNEI. V was pared by 6 bases and J by 3 bases, with 6 bases between. CDR3 residues: CASRRGYEQYF. The CDR3 DNA sequence: TGTGCCAGCAGAAGAGGCTACGAGCAGTACTTC.

The rearrangement joins TRBV5-1 to TRBJ1-1; D not certain. The CDR3 runs 13 residues. V was trimmed by 2 bases and J by 5 bases, leaving 10 bases between them. Germline loops: CDR1 SGHRS, CDR2 YFSETQ. The CDR3 DNA follows: TGCGCCAGCAGCTTAGCTAGTCAGACTGAAGCTTTCTTT. Protein sequence: CASSLASQTEAFF.

This clone was counted between two and nine times. The chain recombines TRBV3-1 (or the pseudogene TRBV3-2) with TRBJ1-5, with D perhaps TRBD1 (6 bases). CDR3 size: 15 residues. Trimming removed 1 base at V and 0 bases at J, with 7 bases between. Germline CDR1 LGHDT, CDR2 YNNKEL (reference sequence). The CDR3 loop reads CASSQGQASNQPQHF. The CDR3 bases are TGTGCCAGCAGCCAAGGACAGGCTAGCAATCAGCCCCAGCATTTT.

The chain combines TRBV2 with TRBJ2-7, with TRBD2 identical over 14 bases. V shed 8 bases, J shed 0 bases, and the junction held 9 bases outside the gene matches. From germline, CDR1 is SNHLY and CDR2 FYNNEI. The CDR3 runs to 17 residues. CDR3 nucleotide sequence: TGTGCCAGCCGTCGGGGACTAGCGGGAGACCCCTCCTACGAGCAGTACTTC. Residues: CASRRGLAGDPSYEQYF.

The chain couples TRBV27 to TRBJ2-2; D is perhaps TRBD2 (6 bases). This CDR3 contains 15 residues. The V end lost 7 bases, the J end lost 0 bases, and 12 bases lay between the germline ends. Germline V CDR1 and CDR2: MNHEY, SMNVEV (reference sequence). Here the CDR3 reads CASKLRGTNTGELFF. For the CDR3, the DNA is TGTGCCAGCAAGTTACGCGGGACGAACACCGGGGAGCTGTTTTTT.

The CDR3, as DNA: TGTGCCAGCAGTATCCCCTATGTGACTAGCGGGACCCTACGATGGGAGTACTTC. It yields the protein CASSIPYVTSGTLRWEYF. The J gene is TRBJ2-7, the V gene TRBV6-4; 11 nucleotides line up with TRBD2. Trimming took 5 bases from V and 11 from J; bases not matched to a gene: 23. The germline gives CDR1 MRHNA, CDR2 SNTAGT. The CDR3 length is 18 residues.

This chain uses TRBV28 with TRBJ1-2, with 8 bases aligning to TRBD1. Germline V gene lookup returns CDR1 MDHEN and CDR2 SYDVKM. The ends lost 6 bases at V and 3 bases at J; junction bases unmatched: 9. The CDR3 is made up of 15 amino acids. The CDR3 sequence: CASRTDRAGYYGYTF. The CDR3 DNA reads TGTGCCAGCAGGACGGACAGGGCCGGCTACTATGGCTACACCTTC.

The chain employs TRBV19 and TRBJ1-1; 7 nucleotides align to TRBD1. The V and J ends lost 7 bases and 1 base, in that order; junction bases with no gene match: 12. This CDR3 contains 16 residues. Germline V gene lookup returns CDR1 LNHDA and CDR2 SQIVND (reference sequence). CDR3: CASTTMSRGTNTEAFF. Here the CDR3 DNA reads TGTGCCAGTACTACTATGAGCAGGGGGACGAACACTGAAGCTTTCTTT.

This sequence joins TRBV9 and TRBJ2-3; D unclear. CDR1 and CDR2 from the germline V gene are SGDLS and YYNGEE. The V gene lost 4 bases and the J gene lost 7 bases, with 19 bases spanning the gap. The CDR3 runs to 15 residues. As DNA, the CDR3 is TGTGCCAGCAGCCCCAGACTCGCCCTAGAGAATACGCAGTATTTT. Amino acids: CASSPRLALENTQYF.

The chain couples TRBV28 to TRBJ2-5, with a weak D call TRBD2 (7 bases). Germline V lookup: CDR1 MDHEN, CDR2 SYDVKM. The CDR3 contains 16 residues. Trimming took off 7 bases at V and 5 bases at J, with 23 bases between the two ends. In DNA, the CDR3 is TGTGCCAGCACCTCGGGGGCTGCGCGGGGGTTGGAGACCCAGTACTTC. Its translation is CASTSGAARGLETQYF.

The gene calls are TRBV7-3 and TRBJ2-1; 10 bases agree with TRBD2. The V gene end was trimmed by 4 bases and the J gene end by 8 bases; junction bases not matched to a gene: 8. CDR3 size: 15 residues. Germline V gene lookup returns CDR1 SGHTA and CDR2 FQGTGA. In nucleotides, the CDR3 is TGTGCCAGCAGCTCAGCGGGAGGGATTAGAGATGAGCAGTTCTTC. Translation: CASSSAGGIRDEQFF. Full variable domain (remainder filled in from reference TRBV7-3 and TRBJ2-1): GAGVSQTPSNKVTEKGKYVELRCDPISGHTALYWYRQSLGQGPEFLIYFQGTGAADDSGLPNDRFFAVRPEGSVSTLKIQRTERGDSAVYLCASSSAGGIRDEQFFGPGTRLTVL.

This clone was observed a single time. The chain is built from TRBV5-5 and TRBJ1-2; maybe TRBD1 (5 bases). V was cut by 5 bases and J by 5 bases, with 13 bases left in between. The CDR3 spans 13 residues. Looked up from germline, CDR1 is SGHKS and CDR2 is YYEKEE (reference sequence). CDR3 sequence (DNA): TGTGCCAGCAGTTCCAGGGAGGTTTATGGCTACACCTTC. Translated, it gives CASSSREVYGYTF.

The chain combines TRBV18 with TRBJ2-1, with 7 bases that match TRBD2. Germline loops: CDR1 KGHSH, CDR2 LQKENI. This CDR3 is built from 16 residues. The ends lost 0 bases at V and 4 bases at J; junction bases unmatched: 6. CDR3 in amino acids: CASSPPTGGSYNEQFF. In DNA, the CDR3 is TGTGCCAGCTCACCACCTACGGGGGGTTCATACAATGAGCAGTTCTTC.

This chain uses TRBV28 with TRBJ1-1; 8 positions agree with TRBD1. The CDR3 loop spans 15 amino acids. With 5 bases clipped from V and 1 base from J, the junction kept 6 bases outside the gene matches. The V gene's germline CDR1 is MDHEN and CDR2 SYDVKM. In DNA form, the CDR3 reads TGTGCCAGCAGTCCAAGGACAGGGAAGAACACTGAAGCTTTCTTT. It encodes CASSPRTGKNTEAFF.

The V gene is TRBV7-2, the J gene TRBJ1-2, with 7 bases aligning to TRBD1. With 1 base clipped from V and 2 bases from J, the junction kept 10 bases outside the gene matches. CDR1 SGHTA and CDR2 FQGNSA come from the germline V gene. This CDR3 comprises 17 residues. The CDR3 DNA reads as TGTGCCAGCAGCTTAGATTCCCCAGGGGGATTAAACTATGGCTACACCTTC. Protein sequence: CASSLDSPGGLNYGYTF.

The rearrangement joins TRBV15 to TRBJ2-1; TRBD2 might be the D (5 bases). This CDR3 region has 15 residues. Germline-derived CDR1 and CDR2 are LNHNV and YYDKDF (reference sequence). V was clipped by 0 bases and J by 3 bases, with 9 bases between them. CDR3: CATSRDRGSYNEQFF. In nucleotides, the CDR3 is TGTGCCACCAGCAGAGATCGGGGAAGCTACAATGAGCAGTTCTTC.